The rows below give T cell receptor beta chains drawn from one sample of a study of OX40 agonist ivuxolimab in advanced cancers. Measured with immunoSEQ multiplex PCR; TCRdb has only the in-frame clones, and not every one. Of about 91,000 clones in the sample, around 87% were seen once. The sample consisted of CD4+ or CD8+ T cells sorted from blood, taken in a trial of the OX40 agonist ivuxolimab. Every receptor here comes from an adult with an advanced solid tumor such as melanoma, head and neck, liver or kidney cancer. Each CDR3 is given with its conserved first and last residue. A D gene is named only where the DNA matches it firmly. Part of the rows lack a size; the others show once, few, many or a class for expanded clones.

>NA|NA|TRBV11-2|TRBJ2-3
CASSSGVLTDTQYF
TGTGCCAGCAGCTCCGGAGTCCTCACAGATACGCAGTATTTT
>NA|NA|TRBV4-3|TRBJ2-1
CASSQEGTFYNEQFF
TGCGCCAGCAGCCAAGAAGGCACTTTCTACAATGAGCAGTTCTTC
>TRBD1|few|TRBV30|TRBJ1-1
CAWSGDRTDTEAFF
TGTGCCTGGAGTGGGGACAGGACCGACACTGAAGCTTTCTTT
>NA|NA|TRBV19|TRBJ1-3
CASSIYESGNTIYF
TGTGCCAGTAGTATTTACGAGTCTGGAAACACCATATATTTT
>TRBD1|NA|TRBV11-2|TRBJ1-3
CASRGTGNSGNTIYF
TGTGCCAGCAGGGGGACAGGGAACTCTGGAAACACCATATATTTT
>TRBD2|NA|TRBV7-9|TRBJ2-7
CASSSLAGVTGEQYF
TGTGCCAGCAGCTCGTTAGCGGGAGTTACGGGGGAGCAGTACTTC
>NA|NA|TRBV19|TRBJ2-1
CASSQPGLGNNEQFF
TGTGCCAGTAGTCAACCGGGACTGGGAAACAATGAGCAGTTCTTC
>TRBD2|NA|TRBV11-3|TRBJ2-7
CASSLSTSGYEQYF
TGTGCCAGCAGCTTATCGACTAGCGGATACGAGCAGTACTTC
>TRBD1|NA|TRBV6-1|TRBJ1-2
CASSPRTGLGYGYTF
TGTGCCAGCAGTCCGCGGACAGGGCTAGGCTATGGCTACACCTTC
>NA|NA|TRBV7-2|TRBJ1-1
CASSLGGARGAEAFF
TGTGCCAGCAGCTTAGGTGGCGCACGGGGGGCTGAAGCTTTCTTT
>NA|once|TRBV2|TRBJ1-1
CASSEGREGFF
TGTGCCAGCAGTGAAGGCAGGGAAGGTTTCTTT
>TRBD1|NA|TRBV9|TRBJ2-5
CASAGQDQETQYF
TGTGCCAGCGCGGGACAGGACCAAGAGACCCAGTACTTC
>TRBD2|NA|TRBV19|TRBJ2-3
CASSFGLDGSTDTQYF
TGTGCCAGTAGTTTCGGACTAGACGGAAGCACAGATACGCAGTATTTT
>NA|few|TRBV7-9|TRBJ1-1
CASSLESRQRNTEAFF
TGTGCCAGCAGCTTAGAGTCTCGACAGAGGAACACTGAAGCTTTCTTT
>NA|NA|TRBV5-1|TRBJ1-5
CASSEGTYSNQPQHF
TGCGCCAGCAGCGAGGGGACCTATAGCAATCAGCCCCAGCATTTT
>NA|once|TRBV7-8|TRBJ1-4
CASSIRRGGANEKLFF
TGTGCCAGCAGCATACGGAGGGGTGGGGCTAATGAAAAACTGTTTTTT
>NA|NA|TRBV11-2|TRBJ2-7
CASSATVREQYF
TGTGCCAGCAGCGCCACTGTGCGGGAGCAGTACTTC
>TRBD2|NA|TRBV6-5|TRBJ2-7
CASSYQGLAGDEQYF
TGTGCCAGCAGTTACCAGGGACTAGCGGGAGACGAGCAGTACTTC
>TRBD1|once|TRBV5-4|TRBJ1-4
CASSLQTGVNEKLFF
TGTGCCAGCAGCTTGCAGACAGGGGTTAATGAAAAACTGTTTTTT
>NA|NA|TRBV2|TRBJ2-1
CASSEGRAGEQFF
TGTGCCAGCAGTGAAGGGCGGGCTGGAGAGCAGTTCTTC
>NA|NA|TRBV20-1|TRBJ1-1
CSATTQAEAFF
TGCAGTGCAACGACGCAAGCTGAAGCTTTCTTT
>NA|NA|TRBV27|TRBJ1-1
CASSLAAVLGRETEAFF
TGTGCCAGCAGTTTAGCAGCGGTTTTGGGGAGGGAGACTGAAGCTTTCTTT
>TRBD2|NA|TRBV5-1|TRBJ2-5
CASSLLGSGMRETQYF
TGCGCCAGCAGCTTGTTAGGTAGCGGGATGAGAGAGACCCAGTACTTC
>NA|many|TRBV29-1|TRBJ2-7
CSVHQGLGEQYF
TGCAGCGTACATCAGGGTCTGGGCGAGCAGTACTTC
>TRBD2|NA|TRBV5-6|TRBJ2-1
CASRQAPSGLIRHNEQFF
TGTGCCAGCAGACAGGCCCCTAGCGGCCTGATTCGTCACAATGAGCAGTTCTTC
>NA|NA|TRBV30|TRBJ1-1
CAWSVLSNTEAFF
TGTGCCTGGAGTGTCCTCTCAAACACTGAAGCTTTCTTT
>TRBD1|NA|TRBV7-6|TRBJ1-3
CASSSTGGFAGNTIYF
TGTGCCAGCAGCTCCACAGGGGGCTTTGCTGGAAACACCATATATTTT
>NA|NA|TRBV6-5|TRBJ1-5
CASTDGPNQPQHF
TGTGCCAGCACTGACGGACCCAATCAGCCCCAGCATTTT
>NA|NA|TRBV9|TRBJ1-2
CASTSSYGYTF
TGTGCCAGCACATCCAGCTATGGCTACACCTTC